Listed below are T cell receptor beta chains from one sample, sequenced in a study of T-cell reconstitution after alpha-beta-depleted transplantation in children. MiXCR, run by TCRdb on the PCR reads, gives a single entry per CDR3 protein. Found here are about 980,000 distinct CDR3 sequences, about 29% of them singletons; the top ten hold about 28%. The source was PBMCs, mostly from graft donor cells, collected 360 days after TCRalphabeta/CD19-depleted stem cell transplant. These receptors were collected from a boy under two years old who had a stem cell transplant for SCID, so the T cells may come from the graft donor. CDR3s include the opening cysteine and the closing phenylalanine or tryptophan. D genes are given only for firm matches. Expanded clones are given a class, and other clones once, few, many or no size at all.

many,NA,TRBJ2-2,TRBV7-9,CASSLAGSTGELFF,TGTGCCAGCAGCTTAGCCGGGAGCACCGGGGAGCTGTTTTTT
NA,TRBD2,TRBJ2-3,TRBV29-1,CSVLASGGADTQYF,TGCAGCGTTCTGGCTAGCGGGGGGGCAGATACGCAGTATTTT
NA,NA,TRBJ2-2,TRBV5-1,CASSLAGDDTGELFF,TGCGCCAGCAGCTTGGCCGGGGACGACACCGGGGAGCTGTTTTTT
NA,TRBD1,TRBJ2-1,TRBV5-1,CASSLEGQGSNEQFF,TGCGCCAGCAGCTTGGAGGGACAGGGGTCAAATGAGCAGTTCTTC
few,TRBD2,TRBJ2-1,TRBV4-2,CASSQDFGLAVEQFF,TGTGCCAGCAGCCAAGATTTTGGACTAGCCGTTGAGCAGTTCTTC
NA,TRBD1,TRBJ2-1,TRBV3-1,CASSQDGTGGAEGQFF,TGTGCCAGCAGCCAAGATGGGACAGGGGGCGCTGAAGGGCAGTTCTTC
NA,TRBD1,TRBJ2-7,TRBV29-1,CSVEDRGTGVSYEQYF,TGCAGCGTTGAAGATAGGGGGACAGGGGTTTCCTACGAGCAGTACTTC
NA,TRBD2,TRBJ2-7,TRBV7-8,CASSRGEGTNYEQYF,TGTGCCAGCAGCCGCGGGGAGGGGACGAACTACGAGCAGTACTTC
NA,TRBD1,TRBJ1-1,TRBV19,CASSSGQGLDTEAFF,TGTGCCAGTAGTAGCGGACAGGGTTTAGACACTGAAGCTTTCTTT
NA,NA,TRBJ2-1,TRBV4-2,CASSQETMGDSYNEQFF,TGTGCCAGCAGCCAGGAAACCATGGGTGATTCCTACAATGAGCAGTTCTTC
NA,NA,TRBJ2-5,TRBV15,CATSGEGPGVETQYF,TGTGCCACCAGCGGAGAGGGACCTGGGGTGGAGACCCAGTACTTC
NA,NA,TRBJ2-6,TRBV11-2,CASSPSLPAGANVLTF,TGTGCCAGCAGCCCATCGCTCCCGGCAGGGGCCAACGTCCTGACTTTC
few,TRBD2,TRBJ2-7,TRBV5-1,CASSLTSGSTPAEQYF,TGCGCCAGCAGCTTGACTAGCGGGTCGACCCCCGCCGAGCAGTACTTC
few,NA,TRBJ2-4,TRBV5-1,CASSLSIGEDIQYF,TGCGCCAGCAGCTTGTCAATCGGCGAGGACATTCAGTACTTC
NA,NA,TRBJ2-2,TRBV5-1,CASSGRLGYTGELFF,TGCGCCAGCAGCGGCAGACTCGGGTACACCGGGGAGCTGTTTTTT
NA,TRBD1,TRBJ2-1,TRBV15,CATIRTGHNEQFF,TGTGCCACCATCCGGACAGGCCACAATGAGCAGTTCTTC
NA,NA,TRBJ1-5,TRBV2,CASSRSGYNQPQHF,TGTGCCAGCAGCCGCTCCGGGTACAATCAGCCCCAGCATTTT
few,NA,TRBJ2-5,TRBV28,CASSSIPRAQYF,TGTGCCAGCAGTTCCATACCGAGGGCACAGTACTTC
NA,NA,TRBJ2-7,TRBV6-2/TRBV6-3,CASSYSSSGRYEQYF,TGTGCCAGCAGTTACTCTTCCAGCGGTCGCTACGAGCAGTACTTC
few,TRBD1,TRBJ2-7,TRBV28,CASSLGTGRPYEQYF,TGTGCCAGCAGTTTGGGGACAGGGAGGCCCTACGAGCAGTACTTC
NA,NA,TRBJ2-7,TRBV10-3,CAISESSFSTYEQYF,TGTGCCATCAGTGAGTCGAGTTTTAGCACCTACGAGCAGTACTTC
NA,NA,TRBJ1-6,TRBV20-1,CSAEQATLLHNSPLHF,TGCAGTGCTGAACAGGCGACCCTCCTCCATAATTCACCCCTCCACTTT
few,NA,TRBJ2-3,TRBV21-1,CASSNQPGQGADTQYF,TGTGCCAGCAGCAACCAGCCGGGACAGGGCGCAGATACGCAGTATTTT
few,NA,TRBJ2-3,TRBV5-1,CASSLSLLDTQYF,TGCGCCAGCAGCTTGTCTCTACTAGATACGCAGTATTTT
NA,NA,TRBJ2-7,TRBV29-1,CSVGRVPYEQYF,TGCAGCGTTGGGCGGGTCCCCTACGAGCAGTACTTC
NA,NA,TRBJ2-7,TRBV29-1,CSAVNSYEQYF,TGCAGCGCCGTGAATTCCTACGAGCAGTACTTC